This T cell receptor (beta chain) appears in the sequencing data of a study of T-cell memory formation after mild COVID-19. Study summary: There were largely donor-specific TCR clusters.

TCRdb re-derived calls from the 5' RACE reads in MiXCR, one entry per CDR3 protein. The repertoire holds roughly 580,000 distinct CDR3 sequences, under 20% seen once, with around 11% in the top ten. V lost 0 bases and J 4 bases, leaving 9 bases between the germline ends. Germline assignment: CDR1 LNHNV and CDR2 YYDKDF (reference sequence). The CDR3 has 14 amino acids. Turning to this clonotype: Its target is not known.

General study findings and limits: Day 15 to 85 contracting clones showed balanced CD4/CD8; day 15 to 37 expanders favored CD4+.

The sample comprised PBMCs or a T cell subset sorted from them (not recorded which). The chain employs TRBV15 and TRBJ1-2; D is perhaps TRBD1 (5 bases). The receptor was derived from an adult woman who had mild COVID-19 (a few samples of this study predate the infection). Cell type and time point are not known. CDR3 nucleotides: TGTGCCACCAGCAGAGACAGGGTCGGCTATGGCTACACCTTC. Protein product: CATSRDRVGYGYTF.